A selection of T cell receptor beta chains follows, all from one sample in a study of Graves' ophthalmopathy and Graves' hyperthyroidism. Using its own MiXCR run on the multiplex PCR reads, TCRdb lists one record per CDR3 protein. Among hundreds of thousands of distinct CDR3 sequences, around 50% were seen once, and the ten largest hold around half. Sequences were obtained from peripheral blood. These receptors came from an adult man with Graves' ophthalmopathy. Each CDR3 is given without its conserved first and last residue.

v_call,cdr3_aa
TRBV20-1,SARGSGSYEQY
TRBV10-2,ASRHGQFNQPQH
TRBV20-1,SARGYEEGDGYT
TRBV2,ASSASTSGPSYEQY
TRBV2,ASSEARSGGGYT
TRBV18,ASSDDGYEQY
TRBV29-1,SPRQGQY
TRBV7-2,ASSAGTDYGYT
TRBV19,ASLVIDQPQH
TRBV20-1,SAQDRAGYGYT
TRBV28,ASSLGPKPHEQY
TRBV19,ASSDSHGGSYEQY
TRBV25-1,ASSSSQGARGAYEQY
TRBV12-3/TRBV12-4,ASREQGKYGYT
TRBV10-2,ASSPPMAYEQY
TRBV9,ASSVDPGAAYEQY
TRBV7-2,ATRQSGGFNTEAF